Shown below are 15 T cell receptor beta chains from a single sample sequenced in a study of CD8 T cells in Susac syndrome. The authors reverse transcribed about 0.5 to 1 ug RNA with random hexamers. TCRdb independently ran MiXCR on the immunoSEQ multiplex PCR reads; one entry per CDR3 protein. This table has roughly 170,000 distinct CDR3 sequences, over 85% appearing once. Sequencing used CD4+ T cells from PBMCs. Source of these receptors: a human donor with multiple sclerosis.

This clonotype was seen once. The DNA for the CDR3 is TGTGCCAGCAGCTTACTAGCGGGCGCTTACAATGAGCAGTTCTTC. This encodes CASSLLAGAYNEQFF. This chain connects TRBV12-3 or TRBV12-4 to TRBJ2-1; 9 bases are shared with TRBD2. The CDR3 contains 15 residues. V lost 6 bases and J lost 4; bases outside the gene matches: 7.

This clonotype appeared a single time. The V call is TRBV27, the J call TRBJ2-2, with 11 nucleotides matching TRBD2. V lost 10 bases to trimming and J lost 9 bases; unmatched junction nucleotides: 19. The CDR3 spans 17 residues. Germline V lookup: CDR1 MNHEY, CDR2 SMNVEV (reference sequence). CDR3 protein: CATSEVRLAGIGRELFF. CDR3 DNA sequence: TGTGCCACCTCGGAGGTGCGACTAGCGGGAATCGGAAGGGAGCTGTTTTTT.

V and J are TRBV3-1 and TRBJ1-2; the D is unclear. The CDR3 totals 12 residues. Germline CDR1 and CDR2: LGHDT and YNNKEL (reference sequence). The ends were cut back, 3 bases at V and 5 bases at J, with 7 bases in the middle. CDR3 bases: TGTGCCAGCAGCCAGGGTGAATATGGCTACACCTTC. Protein: CASSQGEYGYTF.

This clonotype was seen only once. The V and J genes are TRBV3-1 and TRBJ1-5; D is perhaps TRBD1 (6 bases). In germline, CDR1 is LGHDT, CDR2 YNNKEL (reference sequence). V was cut by 4 bases and J by 3 bases, with 10 bases left in between. CDR3 length: 14 residues. CDR3 protein: CASSLGQLNQPQHF. The CDR3 DNA reads TGTGCCAGCAGCCTAGGACAGCTCAATCAGCCCCAGCATTTT.

The chain links TRBV13 to TRBJ2-1; 13 bases match TRBD2. With V trimmed by 5 bases and J by 4 bases, 8 bases remained unmatched. The V gene's germline CDR1 is PRHDT and CDR2 FYEKMQ (reference sequence). There are 17 residues in the CDR3. CDR3 amino acids: CASSHYRTSGGYNEQFF. CDR3 DNA sequence: TGTGCCAGCAGCCATTACCGGACTAGCGGGGGATACAATGAGCAGTTCTTC.

V gene TRBV10-3 combines with J gene TRBJ2-7; no clear D. V lost 10 bases to trimming and J lost 0 bases, with 13 bases between them. Germline V lookup: CDR1 ENHRY, CDR2 SYGVKD. The CDR3 contains 13 residues. The DNA for the CDR3 is TGTGCCACCGAGGACGGCTCCTCCTACGAGCAGTACTTC. Its protein product is CATEDGSSYEQYF.

The chain carries TRBV20-1 and TRBJ2-3; the D gene is possibly TRBD1 (5 bases). This CDR3 is built from 14 residues. Trimming took off 0 bases at V and 3 bases at J, with 10 bases between the two ends. The V gene's germline CDR1 is DFQATT and CDR2 SNEGSKA (reference sequence). The CDR3 DNA is TGCAGTGCTAGAGATCCCAGGGTTACAGATACGCAGTATTTT. Its protein is CSARDPRVTDTQYF.

This clonotype has just one count. This rearrangement joins TRBV7-2 to TRBJ2-1, with 8 bases lining up with TRBD2. The germline CDR1 and CDR2 sequences are SGHTA and FQGNSA. The CDR3 totals 15 residues. With 2 bases clipped from V and 9 bases from J, the junction kept 9 bases outside the gene matches. CDR3 bases: TGTGCCAGCAGCTTAAGGGAAAGAGCGGGAGTTGAGCAGTTCTTC. This encodes CASSLRERAGVEQFF.

The chain couples TRBV3-1 to TRBJ2-3, with 14 bases lining up with TRBD2. The germline V gene has CDR1 LGHDT and CDR2 YNNKEL (reference sequence). With 0 bases clipped from V and 7 bases from J, the junction kept 6 bases outside the gene matches. CDR3 length: 17 residues. CDR3 bases: TGTGCCAGCAGCCAAGATCGGGGGACTAGCGGGAGAAATACGCAGTATTTT. Translated, it gives CASSQDRGTSGRNTQYF.

J is TRBJ1-1 and V is TRBV5-1; D might be TRBD1 (6 bases). Germline lookup yields CDR1 SGHRS and CDR2 YFSETQ. V was pared by 2 bases and J by 1 base, with 15 bases between. The CDR3 is 16 amino acids. CDR3 sequence: CASSFQPGRGNTEAFF. The CDR3 DNA follows: TGCGCCAGCAGCTTCCAGCCGGGCAGGGGGAACACTGAAGCTTTCTTT.

The V gene is TRBV7-2, the J gene TRBJ1-2; the D gene is possibly TRBD1 (5 bases). Germline CDR1 SGHTA, CDR2 FQGNSA. This CDR3 has 15 residues. V was clipped by 6 bases and J by 0 bases, with 14 bases between them. DNA for the CDR3: TGTGCCAGCAGGATCCGGGACGGCCCTAACTATGGCTACACCTTC. The encoded protein is CASRIRDGPNYGYTF.

The rearrangement links TRBV29-1 to TRBJ2-1; TRBD2 matches 12 bases. J lost 6 bases, V lost 5 bases, and 11 bases had no gene match. There are 16 residues in the CDR3. Germline CDR1 reads SQVTM; CDR2 reads ANQGSEA. The CDR3 nucleotides are TGCAGCGTTAGACGTCGACTAGCGGGAGATTTCAATGAGCAGTTCTTC. Its protein product is CSVRRRLAGDFNEQFF.

This chain joins TRBV5-1 and TRBJ1-1, with D unresolved. CDR1 SGHRS and CDR2 YFSETQ come from the germline V gene. The CDR3 covers 15 residues. V was trimmed by 0 bases and J by 0 bases, leaving 9 bases between them. Here the CDR3 reads CASSLEPELNTEAFF. CDR3 DNA sequence: TGCGCCAGCAGCTTGGAGCCTGAATTGAACACTGAAGCTTTCTTT.

The V gene is TRBV3-1, the J gene TRBJ1-1; 8 bases map to TRBD1. This CDR3 has 14 residues. CDR1 and CDR2 from the germline V gene are LGHDT and YNNKEL (reference sequence). The V gene end was trimmed by 5 bases and the J gene end by 4 bases; junction bases not matched to a gene: 6. CDR3 nucleotides: TGTGCCAGCAGCTTCACCGACAGGGGCACTGAAGCTTTCTTT. Protein sequence: CASSFTDRGTEAFF.

CDR3 protein: CASSFTGGNTEAFF. CDR3 in DNA: TGTGCCAGCAGTTTTACAGGGGGCAACACTGAAGCTTTCTTT. The V call is TRBV12-3 or TRBV12-4, the J call TRBJ1-1; 9 nucleotides align to TRBD1. The ends lost 3 bases at V and 2 bases at J; junction bases unmatched: 1. The CDR3 totals 14 residues.